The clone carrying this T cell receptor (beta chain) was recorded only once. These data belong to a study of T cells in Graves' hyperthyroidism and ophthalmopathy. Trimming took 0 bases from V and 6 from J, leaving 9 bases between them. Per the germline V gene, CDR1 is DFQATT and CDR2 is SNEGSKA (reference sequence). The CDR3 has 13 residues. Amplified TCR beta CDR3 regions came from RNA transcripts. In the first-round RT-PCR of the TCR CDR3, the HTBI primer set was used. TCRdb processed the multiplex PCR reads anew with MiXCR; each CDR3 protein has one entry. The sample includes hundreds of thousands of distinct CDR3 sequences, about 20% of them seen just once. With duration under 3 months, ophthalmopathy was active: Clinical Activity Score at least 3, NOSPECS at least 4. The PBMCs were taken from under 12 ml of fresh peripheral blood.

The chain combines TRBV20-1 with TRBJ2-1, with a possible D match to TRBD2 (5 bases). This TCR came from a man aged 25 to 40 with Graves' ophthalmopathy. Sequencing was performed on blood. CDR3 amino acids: CSARDHLANEQFF. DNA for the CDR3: TGCAGTGCTAGAGATCACCTAGCCAATGAGCAGTTCTTC.